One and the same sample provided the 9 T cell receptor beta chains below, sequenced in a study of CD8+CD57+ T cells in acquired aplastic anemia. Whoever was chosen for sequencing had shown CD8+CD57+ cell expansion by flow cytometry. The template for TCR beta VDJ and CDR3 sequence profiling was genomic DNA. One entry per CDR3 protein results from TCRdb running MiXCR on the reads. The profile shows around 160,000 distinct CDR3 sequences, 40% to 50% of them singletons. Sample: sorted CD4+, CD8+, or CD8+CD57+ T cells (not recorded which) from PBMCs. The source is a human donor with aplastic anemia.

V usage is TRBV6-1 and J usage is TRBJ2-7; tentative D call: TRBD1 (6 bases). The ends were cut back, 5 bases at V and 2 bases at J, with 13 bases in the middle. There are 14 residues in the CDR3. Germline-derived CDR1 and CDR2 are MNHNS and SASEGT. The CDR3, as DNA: TGTGCCAGCAGTCTATTACAGGGAACCTACGAGCAGTACTTC. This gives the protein CASSLLQGTYEQYF.

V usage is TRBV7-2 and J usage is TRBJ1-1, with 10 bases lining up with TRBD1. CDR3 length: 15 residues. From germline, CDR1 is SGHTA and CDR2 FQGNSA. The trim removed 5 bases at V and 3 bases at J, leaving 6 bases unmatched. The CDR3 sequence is CASSQTGGLDTEAFF. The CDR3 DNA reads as TGTGCCAGCAGCCAGACAGGGGGCCTGGACACTGAAGCTTTCTTT.

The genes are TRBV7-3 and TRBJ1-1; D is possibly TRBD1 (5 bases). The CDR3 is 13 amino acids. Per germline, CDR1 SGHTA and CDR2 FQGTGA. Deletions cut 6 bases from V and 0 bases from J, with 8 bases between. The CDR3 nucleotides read TGTGCCAGCAGTCGACAGCTGAACACTGAAGCTTTCTTT. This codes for CASSRQLNTEAFF. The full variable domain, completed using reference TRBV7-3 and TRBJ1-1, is GAGVSQTPSNKVTEKGKYVELRCDPISGHTALYWYRQSLGQGPEFLIYFQGTGAADDSGLPNDRFFAVRPEGSVSTLKIQRTERGDSAVYLCASSRQLNTEAFFGQGTRLTVV.

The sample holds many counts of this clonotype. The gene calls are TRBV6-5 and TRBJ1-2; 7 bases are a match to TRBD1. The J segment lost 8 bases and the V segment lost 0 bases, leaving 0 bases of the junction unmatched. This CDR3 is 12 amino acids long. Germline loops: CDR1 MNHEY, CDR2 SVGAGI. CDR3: CASSYSQGGYTF. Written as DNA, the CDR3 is TGTGCCAGCAGTTACTCACAGGGGGGCTACACCTTC.

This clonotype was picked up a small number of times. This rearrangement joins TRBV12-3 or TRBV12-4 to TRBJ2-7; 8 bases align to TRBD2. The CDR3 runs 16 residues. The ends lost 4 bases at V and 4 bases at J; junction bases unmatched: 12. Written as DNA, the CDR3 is TGTGCCAGCAGTTACGATCCGGGACTAGAAATTTACGAGCAGTACTTC. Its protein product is CASSYDPGLEIYEQYF.

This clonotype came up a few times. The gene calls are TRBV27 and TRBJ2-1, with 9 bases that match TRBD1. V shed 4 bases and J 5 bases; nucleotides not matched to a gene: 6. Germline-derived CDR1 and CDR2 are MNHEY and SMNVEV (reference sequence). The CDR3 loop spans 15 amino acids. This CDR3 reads CASSWDRESNNEQFF. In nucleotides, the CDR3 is TGTGCCAGCAGTTGGGACAGGGAATCAAACAATGAGCAGTTCTTC.

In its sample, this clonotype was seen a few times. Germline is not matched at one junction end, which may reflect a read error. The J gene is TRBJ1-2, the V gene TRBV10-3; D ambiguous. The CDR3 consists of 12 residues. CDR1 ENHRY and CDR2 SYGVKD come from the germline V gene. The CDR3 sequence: CASSEQLYGYTF. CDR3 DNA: TGTGCCAGCAGTGAGCAGTTGTATGGCTACACCTTC.

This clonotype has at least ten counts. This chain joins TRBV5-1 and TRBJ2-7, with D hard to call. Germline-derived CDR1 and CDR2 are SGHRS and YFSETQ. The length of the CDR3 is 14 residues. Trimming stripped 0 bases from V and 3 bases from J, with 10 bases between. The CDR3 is CASSLAAVDYEQYF. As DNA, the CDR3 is TGCGCCAGCAGCTTGGCGGCAGTCGACTACGAGCAGTACTTC. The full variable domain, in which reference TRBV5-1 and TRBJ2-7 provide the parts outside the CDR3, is KAGVTQTPRYLIKTRGQQVTLSCSPISGHRSVSWYQQTPGQGLQFLFEYFSETQRNKGNFPGRFSGRQFSNSRSEMNVSTLELGDSALYLCASSLAAVDYEQYFGPGTRLTVT.

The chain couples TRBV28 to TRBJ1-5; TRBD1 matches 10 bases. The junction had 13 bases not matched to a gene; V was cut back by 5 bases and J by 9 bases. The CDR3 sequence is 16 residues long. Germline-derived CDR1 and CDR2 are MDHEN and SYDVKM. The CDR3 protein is CASSTSTGGAGRPQHF. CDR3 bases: TGTGCCAGCAGTACATCGACAGGGGGCGCGGGAAGGCCCCAGCATTTT.